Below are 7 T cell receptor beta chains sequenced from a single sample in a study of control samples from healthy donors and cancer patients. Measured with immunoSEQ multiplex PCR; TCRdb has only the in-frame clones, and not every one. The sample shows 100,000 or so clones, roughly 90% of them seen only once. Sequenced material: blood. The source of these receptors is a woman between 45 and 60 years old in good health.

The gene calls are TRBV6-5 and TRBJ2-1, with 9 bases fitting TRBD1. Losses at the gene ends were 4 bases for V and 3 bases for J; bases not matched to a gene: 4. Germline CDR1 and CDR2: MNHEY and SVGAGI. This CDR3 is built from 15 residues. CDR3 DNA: TGTGCCAGCAGTTTTCAGGGACAGGGCTACAATGAGCAGTTCTTC. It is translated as CASSFQGQGYNEQFF.

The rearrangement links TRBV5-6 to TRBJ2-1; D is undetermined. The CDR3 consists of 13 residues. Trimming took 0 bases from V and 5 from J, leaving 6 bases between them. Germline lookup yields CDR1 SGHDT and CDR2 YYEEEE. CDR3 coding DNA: TGTGCCAGCAGCTTGGACGGTGACAATGAGCAGTTCTTC. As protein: CASSLDGDNEQFF.

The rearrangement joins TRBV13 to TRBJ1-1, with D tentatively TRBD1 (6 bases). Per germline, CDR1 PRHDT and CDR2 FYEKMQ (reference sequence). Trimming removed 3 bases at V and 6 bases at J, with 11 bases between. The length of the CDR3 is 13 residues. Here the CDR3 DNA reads TGTGCCAGCAGCTTTCAGGGGTCCCCTGAAGCTTTCTTT. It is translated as CASSFQGSPEAFF.

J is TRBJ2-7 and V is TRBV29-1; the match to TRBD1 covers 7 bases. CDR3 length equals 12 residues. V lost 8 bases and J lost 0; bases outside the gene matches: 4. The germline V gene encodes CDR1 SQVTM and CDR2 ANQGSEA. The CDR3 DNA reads TGCAGCTCGACAGGGAACTCCTACGAGCAGTACTTC. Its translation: CSSTGNSYEQYF.

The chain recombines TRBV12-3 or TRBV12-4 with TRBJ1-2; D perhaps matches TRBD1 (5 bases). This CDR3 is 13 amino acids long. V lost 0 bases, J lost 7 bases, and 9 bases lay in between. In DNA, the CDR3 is TGTGCCAGCAGTTTAGCGTTGACAGTTGGCTACACCTTC. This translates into CASSLALTVGYTF.

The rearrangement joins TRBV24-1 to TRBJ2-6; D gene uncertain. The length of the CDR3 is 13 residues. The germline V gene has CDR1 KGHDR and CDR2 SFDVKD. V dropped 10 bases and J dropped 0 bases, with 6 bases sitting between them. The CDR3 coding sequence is TGTGCCACTGGGCGCTCTGGGGCCAACGTCCTGACTTTC. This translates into CATGRSGANVLTF.

CDR3 in DNA: TGTGCCAGTAGTTCTCTGACAAGGGGGCCGAACACTGAAGCTTTCTTT. Its translation is CASSSLTRGPNTEAFF. The chain joins TRBV19 to TRBJ1-1; 7 bases line up with TRBD1. The CDR3 loop spans 16 amino acids. Per germline, CDR1 LNHDA and CDR2 SQIVND (reference sequence). The J segment lost 1 base and the V segment lost 5 bases, leaving 10 bases of the junction unmatched.